The present TCR beta chain was sequenced within a study of blood T cell repertoires in COVID-19. The repertoire was sequenced with immunoSEQ multiplex PCR; TCRdb's copy has only in-frame clones and lacks some. This table has about 300,000 clones, 89% appearing once. Between the trimmed V and J ends, which lost 1 base and 2 bases, there was a span of 12 bases. Germline CDR1 and CDR2: SGHTS and YDEGEE. The CDR3 has 15 residues. Participants were aged roughly 18 to 90 years, lived in under 30 US areas, and enrolled virtually. Each participant's cohort was designated according to participant-reported clinical history. All recovered Cohort 3 donors got two negative PCRs, got clearance, or saw symptom resolution.

This rearrangement joins TRBV5-8 to TRBJ1-1, with D perhaps TRBD1 (5 bases). Material for sequencing was PBMCs or T cells enriched from blood (not recorded which). This receptor was taken from a woman between 35 and 50 years old who had recovered from COVID-19. In DNA, the CDR3 is TGTGCCAGCAGCTTGTCAACAGGACCTAACACTGAAGCTTTCTTT. Residues: CASSLSTGPNTEAFF.